The present TCR beta chain was sequenced within a study of blood T cell repertoires in COVID-19. At the level of the study: Samples of COVID-19 (acute and convalescent) were obtained from the United States, Italy and Spain. PBMCs, B-cell-depleted T cells, or T cells provided the cDNA or gDNA that made up the material.

How the authors handled the data: Using reference gene primer amplification, nucleated cell counts were estimated. Assay used: immunoSEQ multiplex PCR; TCRdb lists only in-frame clones, some missing. The V and J calls and clone size come from that table; D and trimming were worked out from the DNA. The repertoire consists of under 85,000 clones, with approximately 84% occurring once and the leading ten covering about 14%. Patients in Seattle were enrolled during active infection, then followed longitudinally. This clone is a singleton in its sample. Trimming took 4 bases from V and 4 from J, leaving 13 bases between them. Germline CDR1 reads SNHLY; CDR2 reads FYNNEI. This CDR3 spans 14 amino acids.

The sample consisted of peripheral blood. This chain joins TRBV2 and TRBJ1-1, with TRBD1 as a possible D gene (5 bases). The receptor was derived from a man between 50 and 59 years old with COVID-19, enrolled during active disease. The CDR3 sequence is CASSGFGGGTEAFF. DNA of the CDR3: TGTGCCAGCAGTGGTTTTGGGGGGGGCACTGAAGCTTTCTTT.